This T cell receptor beta chain is drawn from a study of T cell responses to AZD1222 COVID-19 vaccine. TCRdb keeps only in-frame clones here, not all; method: immunoSEQ multiplex PCR. The table shows about 93,000 clones, with 88% occurring only once. Points on this clone: Antigen unknown.

The CDR3 totals 14 residues. Trimming removed 1 base from V and 5 bases from J, with 9 bases in between. Germline V gene data show CDR1 as MDHEN and CDR2 as SYDVKM. Study observations and caveats: With dominance at 160-218 and 743-854, vaccine-associated CD4 TCRs spanned spike. No day 14 peak samples; only post-peak repertoires were characterized. It should be noted that donors were predominantly white British and more often female, and clonal diversity was possibly underestimated.

The J gene is TRBJ1-5, the V gene TRBV28, with D hard to call. This receptor was taken from an adult in good health. Material: peripheral blood, obtained on day 0 of AZD1222 vaccination. The DNA of the CDR3 is TGTGCCAGCAGTTTATCTGGGCCGTATCAGCCCCAGCATTTT. It translates to CASSLSGPYQPQHF.